This entry concerns a single T cell receptor beta chain. V lost 3 bases, J lost 0 bases, and 5 bases stayed unmatched. CDR1 KGHSH and CDR2 LQKENI come from the germline V gene. The CDR3 is made up of 15 amino acids. Assay used: immunoSEQ multiplex PCR; TCRdb lists only in-frame clones, some missing. The sample contains over 60,000 clones, roughly 91% of which appear only once. The data originate from a study of T cell changes during pregnancy in multiple sclerosis. The sequence was collected from a female donor in good health, enrolled as a control in a pregnancy study. This chain connects TRBV18 to TRBJ2-7; 7 bases map to TRBD1. Here the sequenced sample was peripheral blood, taken in the third trimester of pregnancy. The CDR3 protein is CASSPSGGSSYEQYF. The CDR3 nucleotides are TGTGCCAGCTCACCCTCAGGGGGATCCTCCTACGAGCAGTACTTC.